This T cell receptor beta chain stems from a study of shared clonotypes between healthy human individuals. Study conclusions and caveats: Since donors were few, the genetic and exposure-history diversity represented was limited. The naive CD4 repertoires of several donors were compared, and about 5% of clonotypes were shared.

For sorted subsets, approximately 0.2 ug DNA per replicate equaled 33,000 or so T cell genomes. In the study's own analysis: From ImmunoSEQ came sequences covering only the junction and carrying no quality scores, so filtering differed. Data came from immunoSEQ multiplex PCR; TCRdb stores just in-frame clones and leaves some out. V, J and clone size are taken as reported in that table, and D and trimming were inferred from the DNA itself. The sample has some 1.5 million clones; around 98% are singletons. To note about this clone: Its antigen is unknown.

The V end lost 2 bases, the J end lost 10 bases, and 17 bases lay between the germline ends. CDR3 size: 14 residues. Germline assignment: CDR1 SEHNR and CDR2 FQNEAQ (reference sequence). This chain connects TRBV7-9 to TRBJ1-1; the D is unclear. Input material: naive CD4+ T cells sorted from blood. The subset was: CD45RA+ positively selected. This receptor was obtained from a man under 40 in good health. CDR3 sequence reads: CASSLMGPPAVAFF. CDR3 bases: TGTGCCAGCAGCTTAATGGGCCCACCGGCGGTAGCTTTCTTT.